The sequence of this TCR beta chain was determined in a study of blood T cell repertoires in COVID-19. Study information: Spain, Italy and the United States supplied samples that represented acute and convalescent COVID-19.

This CDR3 comprises 11 residues. CDR1 SQVTM and CDR2 ANQGSEA come from the germline V gene. The V and J ends lost 7 bases and 4 bases respectively, with 8 bases between them. Repertoires were generated with immunoSEQ multiplex PCR, while TCRdb's copy carries only in-frame clones and drops some. The sample lists about 240,000 clones, around 85% occurring once. Specimen: peripheral blood. The chain employs TRBV29-1 and TRBJ2-1; D might be TRBD1 (6 bases). The origin of this receptor is a woman over 75 with acute or convalescent COVID-19. The CDR3 is CSATGYNEQFF. In nucleotides, the CDR3 is TGCAGCGCGACAGGTTACAATGAGCAGTTCTTC.